These T cell receptor beta chains were read from a single sample in a study of blood T cell repertoires in COVID-19. Libraries were prepared by immunoSEQ multiplex PCR; TCRdb keeps only in-frame clonotypes and omits some of them. The sample contains about 200,000 clones, approximately 81% of which appear only once. Sequencing used peripheral blood. The receptors come from an elderly woman with acute or convalescent COVID-19. The CDR3 runs from the conserved cysteine through the conserved F or W. The D gene is left open where the match is weak. Expanded clones get a size class; other rows say once, few or many, or leave the size out.

D gene | J gene | V gene | clone size | CDR3 protein | CDR3 DNA
TRBD2 | TRBJ2-5 | TRBV19 | NA | CASSIPSGSIQYF | TGTGCCAGTAGTATCCCTAGCGGGAGCATCCAGTACTTC
TRBD1 | TRBJ1-2 | TRBV10-3 | NA | CAISESGQLYGYTF | TGTGCCATCAGTGAGTCGGGACAGCTCTATGGCTACACCTTC
TRBD2 | TRBJ2-2 | TRBV5-1 | NA | CASSRAGTSGRALGGELFF | TGCGCCAGCAGCAGAGCCGGGACTAGCGGGAGGGCCTTAGGCGGGGAGCTGTTTTTT
TRBD1 | TRBJ2-1 | TRBV7-9 | NA | CASSQTGNRANEQFF | TGTGCCAGCAGTCAGACAGGGAATAGAGCGAATGAGCAGTTCTTC
TRBD1 | TRBJ1-1 | TRBV18 | NA | CASSQGTGDTEAFF | TGTGCCAGCTCCCAGGGGACAGGGGACACTGAAGCTTTCTTT
TRBD1 | TRBJ1-2 | TRBV5-1 | NA | CASSSGQEPGYTF | TGCGCCAGCAGCTCGGGACAGGAGCCGGGCTACACCTTC
TRBD2 | TRBJ2-3 | TRBV18 | NA | CASSPGLAGLDTQYF | TGTGCCAGCTCACCGGGACTAGCGGGACTAGATACGCAGTATTTT
TRBD2 | TRBJ2-3 | TRBV7-2 | once | CASSLRAGEADTQYF | TGTGCCAGCAGCCTCCGAGCGGGAGAGGCAGATACGCAGTATTTT
NA | TRBJ2-7 | TRBV7-2 | few | CASSWTMDYRDEQYF | TGTGCCAGCAGCTGGACTATGGACTACCGCGACGAGCAGTACTTC
TRBD1 | TRBJ1-5 | TRBV5-1 | NA | CASSPTGLGNQPQHF | TGCGCCAGCAGCCCGACAGGGCTAGGCAATCAGCCCCAGCATTTT
NA | TRBJ2-4 | TRBV2 | NA | CASSEGTQVQAKNIQYF | TGTGCCAGCAGTGAAGGGACACAGGTCCAAGCCAAAAACATTCAGTACTTC
TRBD1 | TRBJ1-4 | TRBV7-2 | NA | CASSVQGYEKLFF | TGTGCCAGCTCGGTACAGGGGTATGAAAAACTGTTTTTT
NA | TRBJ1-5 | TRBV19 | NA | CASSIGTRGLAQHF | TGTGCCAGTAGTATTGGCACTCGAGGGTTAGCCCAGCATTTT
TRBD1 | TRBJ2-5 | TRBV4-1 | few | CASSQGGTASLRETQYF | TGCGCCAGCAGCCAAGGGGGGACAGCCTCCCTCCGGGAGACCCAGTACTTC
NA | TRBJ2-5 | TRBV11-2 | NA | CASSLMFGEETQYF | TGTGCCAGCAGCTTAATGTTCGGTGAAGAGACCCAGTACTTC
NA | TRBJ2-6 | TRBV29-1 | NA | CSGERRSWGVSGANVLTF | TGCAGCGGGGAGAGGCGGTCGTGGGGAGTGAGCGGGGCCAACGTCCTGACTTTC
NA | TRBJ1-2 | TRBV6-6 | NA | CASTEISVGGGYGYTF | TGTGCCAGCACCGAGATTAGCGTGGGGGGTGGCTATGGCTACACCTTC
NA | TRBJ1-1 | TRBV7-9 | NA | CASRGRFNRWTEAFF | TGTGCCAGCAGGGGCAGGTTCAACAGGTGGACTGAAGCTTTCTTT
TRBD1 | TRBJ1-1 | TRBV3-1/TRBV3-2 | NA | CASSRKRGDRGHTEAFF | TGTGCCAGCAGCCGGAAGAGGGGGGACAGGGGGCACACTGAAGCTTTCTTT
NA | TRBJ1-3 | TRBV6-5 | NA | CATELAGFGNTIYF | TGTGCCACCGAATTAGCAGGGTTTGGAAACACCATATATTTT
TRBD1 | TRBJ1-1 | TRBV5-5 | NA | CASSFYGQGALTEAFF | TGTGCCAGCAGCTTTTACGGGCAGGGGGCGCTCACTGAAGCTTTCTTT
TRBD1 | TRBJ1-2 | TRBV7-8 | NA | CASSPVYRGTNYGYTF | TGTGCCAGCAGCCCAGTATACAGGGGGACTAACTATGGCTACACCTTC
TRBD2 | TRBJ2-2 | TRBV7-6 | NA | CASSLLSSGRDNTGELFF | TGTGCCAGCAGCTTATTATCTAGCGGGAGGGATAACACCGGGGAGCTGTTTTTT
NA | TRBJ1-1 | TRBV7-9 | NA | CASSSHGGITEAFF | TGTGCCAGCAGCTCACACGGGGGAATAACTGAAGCTTTCTTT
TRBD2 | TRBJ2-3 | TRBV5-1 | NA | CASRPSGNSDTQYF | TGCGCCAGCAGGCCTAGCGGGAATTCAGATACGCAGTATTTT
TRBD1 | TRBJ2-2 | TRBV5-5 | once | CASSLRTGTGAGELFF | TGTGCCAGCAGCTTACGTACTGGGACAGGGGCCGGGGAGCTGTTTTTT
TRBD2 | TRBJ2-7 | TRBV4-3 | NA | CASSQGAAGGSYEQYF | TGCGCCAGCAGCCAAGGAGCCGCGGGAGGGTCCTACGAGCAGTACTTC
NA | TRBJ2-3 | TRBV5-6 | NA | CASSLKRGGADTQYF | TGTGCCAGCAGCTTAAAAAGGGGTGGGGCAGATACGCAGTATTTT
NA | TRBJ2-7 | TRBV6-5 | NA | CASSSRQPYEQYF | TGTGCCAGCAGTTCCCGACAGCCCTACGAGCAGTACTTC
NA | TRBJ2-7 | TRBV5-6 | NA | CASSSTTRTYEQYF | TGTGCCAGCAGCTCTACGACACGTACCTACGAGCAGTACTTC
NA | TRBJ2-5 | TRBV5-5 | NA | CASSLGISGDNRETQYF | TGTGCCAGCAGCTTGGGAATAAGTGGTGACAACAGAGAGACCCAGTACTTC
TRBD1 | TRBJ2-5 | TRBV29-1 | few | CSVGTGEETQYF | TGCAGCGTTGGGACAGGGGAAGAGACCCAGTACTTC
NA | TRBJ1-2 | TRBV7-9 | NA | CASSFQQGLYGYTF | TGTGCCAGCAGCTTCCAACAGGGTCTCTATGGCTACACCTTC
TRBD1 | TRBJ2-2 | TRBV19 | few | CAARQGISTGELFF | TGTGCCGCCCGACAGGGAATAAGCACCGGGGAGCTGTTTTTT
TRBD1 | TRBJ2-1 | TRBV5-4 | NA | CASSWGQGNNEQFF | TGTGCCAGCAGCTGGGGACAGGGAAACAATGAGCAGTTCTTC
TRBD1 | TRBJ2-1 | TRBV5-3 | NA | CAAETGSSYNEQFF | TGTGCCGCGGAGACAGGGAGCTCCTACAATGAGCAGTTCTTC
NA | TRBJ2-7 | TRBV25-1 | once | CASSERGQYYEQYF | TGTGCCAGCAGTGAACGTGGACAGTACTACGAGCAGTACTTC
NA | TRBJ1-2 | TRBV12-5 | NA | CASGLSPGHSTF | TGTGCTAGTGGTTTGTCACCGGGACATAGCACCTTC
NA | TRBJ1-2 | TRBV28 | once | CASSLQDNYGYTF | TGTGCCAGCAGTTTGCAGGATAACTATGGCTACACCTTC
NA | TRBJ1-1 | TRBV5-6 | NA | CASSRRTERLNTEAFF | TGTGCCAGCAGCCGACGGACAGAGAGATTGAACACTGAAGCTTTCTTT
TRBD1 | TRBJ2-6 | TRBV7-6 | NA | CASRNAGTGSTGANVLTF | TGTGCCAGCAGGAACGCCGGGACAGGTTCGACTGGGGCCAACGTCCTGACTTTC
NA | TRBJ1-1 | TRBV3-1/TRBV3-2 | NA | CASSLGGGTEAFF | TGTGCCAGCAGCCTGGGGGGGGGCACTGAAGCTTTCTTT
TRBD1 | TRBJ1-2 | TRBV28 | NA | CASSSTGTKLSYGYTF | TGTGCCAGCAGTTCGACAGGGACGAAATTAAGCTATGGCTACACCTTC
TRBD1 | TRBJ1-4 | TRBV27 | NA | CASRYSGQENEKLFF | TGTGCCAGCAGGTACTCGGGACAGGAAAATGAAAAACTGTTTTTT
NA | TRBJ2-3 | TRBV7-9 | NA | CASSLGLSTDTQYF | TGTGCCAGCAGCTTGGGACTGAGCACAGATACGCAGTATTTT
TRBD2 | TRBJ2-1 | TRBV5-4 | NA | CASSETSGSYNEQFF | TGTGCCAGCAGCGAAACTAGCGGGAGTTACAATGAGCAGTTCTTC
TRBD1 | TRBJ2-1 | TRBV9 | NA | CAPGGTGGLVGFF | TGTGCCCCAGGTGGGACAGGGGGGTTAGTAGGGTTCTTC
TRBD1 | TRBJ1-2 | TRBV5-1 | NA | CASSWGTDNYGYTF | TGCGCCAGCAGCTGGGGGACAGATAACTATGGCTACACCTTC
TRBD1 | TRBJ2-7 | TRBV18 | NA | CASSPGQGAAYEQYF | TGTGCCAGCTCACCCGGGCAGGGGGCGGCCTACGAGCAGTACTTC
NA | TRBJ1-1 | TRBV28 | NA | CASSPRTENTEAFF | TGTGCCAGCAGCCCTAGGACAGAGAACACTGAAGCTTTCTTT